This passage covers 11 T cell receptor beta chains from one sample sequenced in a study of blood T cell repertoires in COVID-19. Some clones are missing from TCRdb's copy, which holds only in-frame ones; the method was immunoSEQ multiplex PCR. The table lists fewer than 250,000 clones, 86% of them singletons. Input material: peripheral blood. Source of these receptors: a woman older than 75 with COVID-19, enrolled during active disease.

The gene calls are TRBV6-5 and TRBJ1-2; D is unclear. Germline values: CDR1 MNHEY, CDR2 SVGAGI. With 8 bases removed from V and 3 bases from J, the gap between germline ends came to 4 bases. The CDR3 is 10 residues long. CDR3 protein: CASVDYGYTF. The CDR3 bases are TGTGCCAGCGTCGACTATGGCTACACCTTC.

The chain joins TRBV6-6 to TRBJ2-7, with D hard to call. Germline V gives CDR1 MNHNY, CDR2 SVGAGI (reference sequence). Trimming removed 5 bases at V and 3 bases at J, with 8 bases between. The CDR3 is 12 amino acids. The CDR3 here is CASSGNSYEQYV. The CDR3 nucleotides read TGTGCCAGCAGTGGAAACAGCTACGAGCAGTACGTC.

This clone has a handful of counts. The chain recombines TRBV28 with TRBJ1-5, with D possibly matching TRBD1 (6 bases). Germline V gives CDR1 MDHEN, CDR2 SYDVKM. This CDR3 has 15 residues. V was shortened by 8 bases and J by 4 bases, with 18 bases between the two germline ends. The CDR3 DNA is TGTGCCAGCTATTCCGGGACACGGGGTAATCAGCCCCAGCATTTT. Translated, it gives CASYSGTRGNQPQHF.

J is TRBJ1-2 and V is TRBV5-8; TRBD1 agrees at 7 bases. The CDR3 contains 15 residues. CDR1 and CDR2 (germline): SGHTS, YDEGEE. Trimming at V came to 4 bases and at J to 0 bases, leaving 6 bases not matched to a gene. CDR3 sequence reads: CASSVGQPSNYGYTF. In nucleotides, the CDR3 is TGTGCCAGCAGCGTGGGACAGCCTTCTAACTATGGCTACACCTTC.

This chain joins TRBV4-1 and TRBJ2-3; 9 nucleotides agree with TRBD2. With V trimmed by 5 bases and J by 2 bases, 11 bases remained unmatched. This CDR3 contains 17 residues. CDR1 and CDR2 from the germline V gene are MGHRA and YSYEKL. The CDR3 region has the DNA TGCGCCAGCAGCTCCTCCAGCGGGGGGCAACTCACAGATACGCAGTATTTT. Protein: CASSSSSGGQLTDTQYF.

The J gene is TRBJ2-1, the V gene TRBV25-1; 7 nucleotides line up with TRBD1. The CDR3 contains 17 residues. Germline trimming cut 1 base from V and 5 bases from J; bases unmatched to any gene: 11. The V gene's germline CDR1 is MGHDK and CDR2 SYGVNS. The CDR3 is CASSELGTVALHNEQFF. The CDR3 nucleotides are TGTGCCAGCAGTGAATTGGGGACAGTCGCTCTTCACAATGAGCAGTTCTTC. The full variable domain, with the rest looked up from reference TRBV25-1 and TRBJ2-1, is EADIYQTPRYLVIGTGKKITLECSQTMGHDKMYWYQQDPGMELHLIHYSYGVNSTEKGDLSSESTVSRIRTEHFPLTLESARPSHTSQYLCASSELGTVALHNEQFFGPGTRLTVL.

The V call is TRBV6-2 or TRBV6-3, the J call TRBJ1-6, with D unclear. This CDR3 spans 16 amino acids. V lost 2 bases, J lost 0 bases, and 8 bases lay in between. From germline, CDR1 is MNHEY and CDR2 SVGEGT. CDR3 DNA: TGTGCCAGCAGTTACGAGAGCACCTCCTATAATTCACCCCTCCACTTT. It yields the protein CASSYESTSYNSPLHF.

There are many counts of this clone. The CDR3, as DNA: TGTGCCAGCAGCCTGGGACAGGGGTTGAACACTGAAGCTTTCTTT. Translating it yields CASSLGQGLNTEAFF. The gene calls are TRBV3-1 (or the pseudogene TRBV3-2) and TRBJ1-1; TRBD1 agrees at 10 bases. The V gene's germline CDR1 is LGHDT and CDR2 YNNKEL (reference sequence). This CDR3 has 15 amino acids. Losses at the gene ends were 4 bases for V and 0 bases for J; bases not matched to a gene: 2.

This chain uses TRBV7-6 with TRBJ1-6, with TRBD1 identical over 10 bases. From germline, CDR1 is SGHVS and CDR2 FNYEAQ. This CDR3 is 20 amino acids long. V was pared by 0 bases and J by 0 bases, with 8 bases of the junction left unmatched. Written as DNA, the CDR3 is TGTGCCAGCAGCTTAGCCCCGGCGGGACAGGGGAGCTCCTATAATTCACCCCTCCACTTT. As protein: CASSLAPAGQGSSYNSPLHF.

The chain recombines TRBV9 with TRBJ2-3; 11 bases fit TRBD2. Germline assignment: CDR1 SGDLS and CDR2 YYNGEE. V shed 3 bases and J 0 bases; nucleotides not matched to a gene: 6. CDR3 length: 17 residues. The CDR3 loop reads CASSGASGGFSTDTQYF. The CDR3 region has the DNA TGTGCCAGCAGCGGCGCTAGCGGGGGGTTTAGCACAGATACGCAGTATTTT. Filled out from reference TRBV9 and TRBJ2-3, the complete variable domain reads DSGVTQTPKHLITATGQRVTLRCSPRSGDLSVYWYQQSLDQGLQFLIQYYNGEERAKGNILERFSAQQFPDLHSELNLSSLELGDSALYFCASSGASGGFSTDTQYFGPGTRLTVL.

V gene TRBV18 combines with J gene TRBJ1-1, with D unresolved. The germline gives CDR1 KGHSH, CDR2 LQKENI. Trimming took 2 bases from V and 7 from J, leaving 14 bases between them. This CDR3 is 14 amino acids long. In nucleotides, the CDR3 is TGTGCCAGCTCACCAGGGGAGGCCGTCCTTGAAGCTTTCTTT. Translating it yields CASSPGEAVLEAFF.